A selection of T cell receptor beta chains follows, all from one sample in a study of cytomegalovirus exposure and HLA in healthy donors. The method was immunoSEQ multiplex PCR; TCRdb's version includes in-frame clones alone and lacks a portion of them. In the table there are hundreds of thousands of clones, over 75% of which are singletons. The specimen sequenced was PBMCs. These receptors all stem from a man in his late teens or twenties in good health and CMV-seropositive. The CDR3 runs from the conserved cysteine through the conserved F or W. The order of the fields is CDR3 protein, CDR3 DNA, clone size, D gene, V gene, J gene. A D gene is named only where the DNA matches it firmly. For some rows the clone size is stated as once, few or many, or as a class when expanded; others skip it.

CDR3aa: CAISERLAETYEQYF
CDR3nt: TGTGCCATCAGTGAAAGACTAGCGGAAACCTACGAGCAGTACTTC
abundance: NA
d_gene: TRBD2
v_gene: TRBV10-3
j_gene: TRBJ2-7

CDR3aa: CASRAGTSNTEAFF
CDR3nt: TGCGCCAGCAGGGCCGGGACATCGAACACTGAAGCTTTCTTT
abundance: NA
d_gene: NA
v_gene: TRBV10-1
j_gene: TRBJ1-1

CDR3aa: CASGLVRDGMSVSYNEQFF
CDR3nt: TGTGCTAGTGGTTTGGTACGGGACGGGATGTCTGTATCCTACAATGAGCAGTTCTTC
abundance: NA
d_gene: NA
v_gene: TRBV12-5
j_gene: TRBJ2-1

CDR3aa: CASSLAWGNQPQHF
CDR3nt: TGTGCCAGCAGTTTAGCGTGGGGCAATCAGCCCCAGCATTTT
abundance: NA
d_gene: NA
v_gene: TRBV27
j_gene: TRBJ1-5

CDR3aa: CASSPQIMNTEAFF
CDR3nt: TGTGCCAGCAGCCCTCAGATCATGAACACTGAAGCTTTCTTT
abundance: NA
d_gene: NA
v_gene: TRBV14
j_gene: TRBJ1-1

CDR3aa: CASSHLMLGSYEQYF
CDR3nt: TGTGCCAGCAGTCACCTTATGTTGGGCTCCTACGAGCAGTACTTC
abundance: NA
d_gene: NA
v_gene: TRBV28
j_gene: TRBJ2-7

CDR3aa: CASSPRGWGQEQYF
CDR3nt: TGTGCCAGCAGCCCCCGAGGCTGGGGACAGGAGCAGTACTTC
abundance: NA
d_gene: TRBD1
v_gene: TRBV6-5
j_gene: TRBJ2-7

CDR3aa: CASSVWGGGHIYNEQFF
CDR3nt: TGTGCCAGCAGCGTATGGGGTGGAGGACACATTTACAATGAGCAGTTCTTC
abundance: once
d_gene: NA
v_gene: TRBV9
j_gene: TRBJ2-1

CDR3aa: CASTDGTYNEQFF
CDR3nt: TGTGCCAGCACGGACGGGACCTACAATGAGCAGTTCTTC
abundance: NA
d_gene: NA
v_gene: TRBV28
j_gene: TRBJ2-1

CDR3aa: CASSLASVGNYGYTF
CDR3nt: TGTGCCAGCAGCTTAGCCAGTGTGGGCAACTATGGCTACACCTTC
abundance: NA
d_gene: NA
v_gene: TRBV11-2
j_gene: TRBJ1-2

CDR3aa: CASSMDSYSNQPQHF
CDR3nt: TGTGCCAGTAGTATGGACAGTTATAGCAATCAGCCCCAGCATTTT
abundance: NA
d_gene: NA
v_gene: TRBV19
j_gene: TRBJ1-5

CDR3aa: CAWSQQYYGYTF
CDR3nt: TGTGCCTGGAGTCAACAGTACTATGGCTACACCTTC
abundance: NA
d_gene: NA
v_gene: TRBV30
j_gene: TRBJ1-2

CDR3aa: CASSLVPGTDLGKLFF
CDR3nt: TGCGCCAGCAGCTTGGTCCCCGGGACGGACCTTGGAAAACTGTTTTTT
abundance: NA
d_gene: NA
v_gene: TRBV5-1
j_gene: TRBJ1-4

CDR3aa: CASSQSFGLPYGYTF
CDR3nt: TGCGCCAGCAGTCAATCCTTTGGACTGCCCTATGGCTACACCTTC
abundance: NA
d_gene: NA
v_gene: TRBV23-1
j_gene: TRBJ1-2

CDR3aa: CASSQAATSGKSGELFF
CDR3nt: TGTGCCAGCAGCCAAGCCGCTACTAGCGGGAAGAGCGGGGAGCTGTTTTTT
abundance: NA
d_gene: TRBD2
v_gene: TRBV4-2
j_gene: TRBJ2-2

CDR3aa: CASSDGSRSGEGYTF
CDR3nt: TGTGCCAGCAGTGACGGGAGCAGGTCGGGTGAGGGCTACACCTTC
abundance: NA
d_gene: NA
v_gene: TRBV2
j_gene: TRBJ1-2

CDR3aa: CASSASGTSYNEQFF
CDR3nt: TGTGCCAGCAGCGCTAGCGGGACGTCCTACAATGAGCAGTTCTTC
abundance: NA
d_gene: TRBD2
v_gene: TRBV9
j_gene: TRBJ2-1

CDR3aa: CASSSANSGSHTEAFF
CDR3nt: TGTGCCAGCAGCTCCGCAAACTCGGGGAGCCACACTGAAGCTTTCTTT
abundance: NA
d_gene: NA
v_gene: TRBV13
j_gene: TRBJ1-1

CDR3aa: CASSIDERARVGMYEQFF
CDR3nt: TGTGCCAGTAGTATAGACGAGCGTGCCCGAGTGGGTATGTATGAGCAGTTCTTC
abundance: few
d_gene: NA
v_gene: TRBV19
j_gene: TRBJ2-1

CDR3aa: CSASDETQYF
CDR3nt: TGCAGTGCTAGTGACGAGACCCAGTACTTC
abundance: NA
d_gene: NA
v_gene: TRBV20-1
j_gene: TRBJ2-5

CDR3aa: CAWNLLAALDTQYF
CDR3nt: TGTGCCTGGAATTTGCTAGCGGCGCTGGATACGCAGTATTTT
abundance: NA
d_gene: TRBD2
v_gene: TRBV30
j_gene: TRBJ2-3

CDR3aa: CASSPLGDSNQPQHF
CDR3nt: TGTGCCAGCTCACCACTAGGCGATAGCAATCAGCCCCAGCATTTT
abundance: few
d_gene: NA
v_gene: TRBV18
j_gene: TRBJ1-5

CDR3aa: CASSLYAVNEQFF
CDR3nt: TGTGCCAGCAGCTTATATGCCGTCAATGAGCAGTTCTTC
abundance: NA
d_gene: NA
v_gene: TRBV7-2
j_gene: TRBJ2-1

CDR3aa: CASSLGAGALHHEQFF
CDR3nt: TGTGCCAGCAGTCTTGGGGCGGGAGCATTACACCATGAGCAGTTCTTC
abundance: NA
d_gene: TRBD2
v_gene: TRBV27
j_gene: TRBJ2-1

CDR3aa: CASSRLAGGSYEQYF
CDR3nt: TGTGCCAGCAGTAGGCTAGCGGGAGGCTCCTACGAGCAGTACTTC
abundance: NA
d_gene: TRBD2
v_gene: TRBV6-1
j_gene: TRBJ2-7

CDR3aa: CASSPGSYNEQFF
CDR3nt: TGTGCCAGCAGCCCAGGGAGTTACAATGAGCAGTTCTTC
abundance: NA
d_gene: NA
v_gene: TRBV7-3
j_gene: TRBJ2-1

CDR3aa: CASSLVGGSNEKLFF
CDR3nt: TGCGCCAGCAGCTTGGTGGGGGGATCAAATGAAAAACTGTTTTTT
abundance: NA
d_gene: NA
v_gene: TRBV5-1
j_gene: TRBJ1-4

CDR3aa: CASSLAGSYEQYF
CDR3nt: TGTGCCAGCAGTTTAGCGGGCTCCTACGAGCAGTACTTC
abundance: few
d_gene: NA
v_gene: TRBV28
j_gene: TRBJ2-7

CDR3aa: CASSLDRVYYGYTF
CDR3nt: TGTGCCAGCAGCTTGGACAGGGTATACTATGGCTACACCTTC
abundance: NA
d_gene: NA
v_gene: TRBV5-6
j_gene: TRBJ1-2

CDR3aa: CAISEGRTEAFF
CDR3nt: TGTGCCATCAGCGAGGGAAGGACTGAAGCTTTCTTT
abundance: NA
d_gene: NA
v_gene: TRBV10-3
j_gene: TRBJ1-1

CDR3aa: CATSRERWDLRTGELFF
CDR3nt: TGTGCCACCAGCAGAGAGCGGTGGGATTTGAGGACCGGGGAGCTGTTTTTT
abundance: NA
d_gene: NA
v_gene: TRBV15
j_gene: TRBJ2-2

CDR3aa: CASSTRGSGANVLTF
CDR3nt: TGTGCCAGCAGTACAAGGGGATCCGGGGCCAACGTCCTGACTTTC
abundance: NA
d_gene: NA
v_gene: TRBV27
j_gene: TRBJ2-6

CDR3aa: CASSLGGTGSPGYTF
CDR3nt: TGCGCCAGCAGCTTGGGGGGGACAGGGTCCCCTGGCTACACCTTC
abundance: NA
d_gene: TRBD1
v_gene: TRBV5-1
j_gene: TRBJ1-2